Here is one T cell receptor (beta chain) with its context. Its antigen is not identified. Adult Caucasians living in Nashville, Tennessee made up all of the donors. The CDR3 has 16 amino acids. The data are from a study of shared clonotypes between healthy human individuals. Study-level points and caveats: Naive subsets typically showed greater estimated richness than memory subsets.

Profiling relied on immunoSEQ multiplex PCR, and the TCRdb table lists in-frame clones only, not all of them. The repertoire holds millions of clones, with 80% to 95% as singletons. Sequencing used naive CD4+ T cells from PBMCs. Indicated subset: CD45RA+ positively selected. The sequence was collected from a man aged 18 to 29 in good health. Some clones in this sample may be carry-over from other donors' samples. The chain is built from TRBV21-1 and TRBJ1-1. TRBV21-1 is listed as a pseudogene. CDR3 amino acids: CASSKSVSAMNTEAFF. The CDR3 DNA reads TGTGCCAGCAGCAAGTCGGTCTCGGCGATGAACACTGAAGCTTTCTTT.